This T cell receptor (beta chain) was sequenced during a study of blood T cell repertoires in COVID-19. Whole-study context: Sites across the United States, Italy and Spain contributed samples from acute and convalescent COVID-19.

In terms of age and location, participants ranged from about 18 to 95 years and lived in around 22 US areas. Profiled with immunoSEQ multiplex PCR; TCRdb holds only in-frame clones, not every one. This sample carries 200,000 to 300,000 clones, approximately 90% of them seen once, and the ten largest clones take 8% to 10%. This clone was counted between two and nine times. The V gene's germline CDR1 is SGDLS and CDR2 YYNGEE. Trimming stripped 6 bases from V and 9 bases from J, with 10 bases between. This CDR3 contains 12 residues. This TCR was sampled from a man between 40 and 49 years old who had recovered from COVID-19. The sequencing sample was made of PBMCs or T cells enriched from blood (not recorded which). The rearrangement uses TRBV9 and TRBJ1-6; a weak D match, TRBD1 (5 bases). The CDR3 sequence: CASTNQGSPLHF. As DNA, the CDR3 is TGTGCCAGCACCAATCAGGGTTCACCCCTCCACTTT.